Presented here are 15 T cell receptor beta chains from one specimen sequenced in a study of blood T cell repertoires in COVID-19. TCRdb's copy holds only in-frame clones and misses some; the assay was immunoSEQ multiplex PCR. The repertoire holds under 200,000 clones, more than 75% seen once, with approximately 2% in the top ten. Sample: peripheral blood. These TCRs come from a man in his forties or fifties who had recovered from COVID-19.

The chain recombines TRBV19 with TRBJ1-5, with TRBD1 identical over 9 bases. With 1 base clipped from V and 0 bases from J, the junction kept 7 bases outside the gene matches. Germline loops: CDR1 LNHDA, CDR2 SQIVND (reference sequence). The CDR3 is made up of 18 amino acids. The CDR3 region is CASSIVSDRGYSNQPQHF. CDR3 DNA: TGTGCCAGTAGTATAGTCTCGGACAGGGGATATAGCAATCAGCCCCAGCATTTT.

The rearrangement joins TRBV9 to TRBJ2-3; 10 bases line up with TRBD2. This CDR3 comprises 17 residues. V was clipped by 0 bases and J by 8 bases; unmatched bases: 12. The germline CDR1 and CDR2 sequences are SGDLS and YYNGEE. CDR3 DNA sequence: TGTGCCAGCAGCGTAGAGTCTCGAGCGGGGGGGGCCGTTACGCAGTATTTT. Its translation: CASSVESRAGGAVTQYF.

The V call is TRBV7-2, the J call TRBJ1-2, with TRBD1 matching 7 bases. J lost 4 bases, V lost 4 bases, and 6 bases had no gene match. Germline V CDR1 and CDR2: SGHTA, FQGNSA. This CDR3 contains 14 residues. The CDR3 sequence: CASSSYRGSYGYTF. The CDR3 region has the DNA TGTGCCAGCAGCTCCTACAGGGGATCCTATGGCTACACCTTC.

The chain combines TRBV7-8 with TRBJ2-7; 10 positions agree with TRBD2. J gave up 5 bases and V 5 bases, and 9 bases lay outside the gene matches. This CDR3 contains 15 residues. The germline V gene has CDR1 SGHVS and CDR2 FQNEAQ. CDR3 coding DNA: TGTGCCAGCAGCATAAAGCGGGAGGGATTCCACGAGCAGTACTTC. Protein product: CASSIKREGFHEQYF. Combining the CDR3 with reference TRBV7-8 and TRBJ2-7 gives the whole variable domain GAGVSQSPRYKVAKRGQDVALRCDPISGHVSLFWYQQALGQGPEFLTYFQNEAQLDKSGLPSDRFFAERPEGSVSTLKIQRTQQEDSAVYLCASSIKREGFHEQYFGPGTRLTVT.

This clone was counted a few times. The chain is built from TRBV6-1 and TRBJ1-2; D not certain. CDR1 and CDR2 (germline): MNHNS, SASEGT. Trimming pared 1 base from V and 8 bases from J, leaving 17 bases between. CDR3 size: 15 residues. The CDR3 DNA is TGTGCCAGCAGTGAAGTACGGGGTAGGAAGTACGGCTACACCTTC. Its protein product is CASSEVRGRKYGYTF.

The chain has TRBV5-5 and TRBJ1-4; D is ambiguous. Trimming stripped 2 bases from V and 0 bases from J, with 5 bases between. The CDR3 is made up of 14 amino acids. Germline V CDR1 and CDR2: SGHKS, YYEKEE (reference sequence). CDR3 loop: CASSFRTTNEKLFF. Written as DNA, the CDR3 is TGTGCCAGCAGCTTTAGAACAACTAATGAAAAACTGTTTTTT.

The J gene is TRBJ2-5, the V gene TRBV11-2, with D perhaps TRBD1 (6 bases). The V end was cut by 5 bases, the J end by 2 bases, with 18 bases between. The V gene's germline CDR1 is SGHAT and CDR2 FQNNGV. CDR3 length: 16 amino acids. The CDR3 protein is CASSPQSPRGQETQYF. CDR3 DNA: TGTGCCAGCAGCCCCCAGAGCCCTAGGGGGCAAGAGACCCAGTACTTC.

The chain has TRBV7-2 and TRBJ2-1; TRBD2 agrees at 8 bases. From germline, CDR1 is SGHTA and CDR2 FQGNSA. The V gene end was trimmed by 5 bases and the J gene end by 2 bases; junction bases not matched to a gene: 5. The CDR3 totals 15 residues. CDR3 nucleotides: TGTGCCAGCAGCCCCCCGGGGGGGCCCTACAATGAGCAGTTCTTC. This translates into CASSPPGGPYNEQFF.

The rearrangement joins TRBV6-5 to TRBJ2-1, with 9 bases matching TRBD2. J gave up 8 bases and V 4 bases, and 6 bases lay outside the gene matches. CDR3 length equals 14 residues. Germline CDR1 is MNHEY and CDR2 is SVGAGI. The CDR3 nucleotides are TGTGCCAGCAGTTTGGCTAGCGGGAACTATGAGCAGTTCTTC. Protein: CASSLASGNYEQFF.

V usage is TRBV9 and J usage is TRBJ1-1; no clear D gene. Trimming pared 3 bases from V and 0 bases from J, leaving 6 bases between. Germline V gives CDR1 SGDLS, CDR2 YYNGEE. The CDR3 consists of 13 residues. This CDR3 reads CASSATVNTEAFF. CDR3 nucleotides: TGTGCCAGCAGCGCCACAGTGAACACTGAAGCTTTCTTT.

This clone has a single count. The V call is TRBV5-1, the J call TRBJ1-3; 10 bases are shared with TRBD1. The V gene end was trimmed by 7 bases and the J gene end by 3 bases; junction bases not matched to a gene: 10. This CDR3 has 16 amino acids. CDR1 and CDR2 from the germline V gene are SGHRS and YFSETQ. CDR3 amino acids: CASAPGTGVYGNTIYF. CDR3 sequence (DNA): TGCGCCAGCGCTCCCGGGACAGGGGTATATGGAAACACCATATATTTT.

V is TRBV5-1 and J is TRBJ2-5, with 10 bases identical to TRBD2. The CDR3 runs 15 residues. Germline values: CDR1 SGHRS, CDR2 YFSETQ. Trimming took 5 bases from V and 1 from J; bases not matched to a gene: 5. The CDR3 DNA is TGCGCCAGCAGGATAGCGGGGGGCGCCCAAGAGACCCAGTACTTC. This encodes CASRIAGGAQETQYF.

This clone came up once. V usage is TRBV7-3 and J usage is TRBJ2-1, with D possibly matching TRBD1 (6 bases). CDR3 length: 15 amino acids. Germline-derived CDR1 and CDR2 are SGHTA and FQGTGA. Trimming took off 5 bases at V and 8 bases at J, with 19 bases between the two ends. The CDR3 sequence is CASSPHRESIDEQFF. The CDR3 DNA is TGTGCCAGCAGCCCGCACAGGGAATCTATAGATGAGCAGTTCTTC.

The J gene is TRBJ2-1, the V gene TRBV29-1; 7 nucleotides line up with TRBD2. Germline loops: CDR1 SQVTM, CDR2 ANQGSEA. V shed 4 bases, J shed 6 bases, and the junction held 9 bases outside the gene matches. The CDR3 sequence is 14 residues long. The CDR3 reads CSVVGGGVINEQFF. In DNA form, the CDR3 reads TGCAGCGTTGTTGGTGGGGGGGTCATCAATGAGCAGTTCTTC.

The chain carries TRBV2 and TRBJ2-7; TRBD2 agrees at 13 bases. Germline-derived CDR1 and CDR2 are SNHLY and FYNNEI. The CDR3 is made up of 15 amino acids. The trim removed 4 bases at V and 5 bases at J, leaving 5 bases unmatched. CDR3 DNA: TGTGCCAGCAGTGCTCAACTAGCGGGGGGGAACGAGCAGTACTTC. Translation gives CASSAQLAGGNEQYF.